This T cell receptor beta chain is drawn from a study of blood T cell repertoires in COVID-19. About the study: The origin of the acute and convalescent COVID-19 samples was the United States, Italy and Spain. In each case, the material was cDNA or gDNA derived from T cells, B-cell-depleted T cells, or PBMCs.

Authors' methods: Amplified reference gene primers provided the basis for estimating nucleated cell counts. Using immunoSEQ multiplex PCR, the repertoire was profiled, and TCRdb retains in-frame clones only, with some absent. V, J and clone size were drawn from that table, and D and trimming were deduced from the DNA. The sample includes roughly 300,000 clones, almost 85% of them seen just once. The V and J ends lost 5 bases and 11 bases, in that order; junction bases with no gene match: 7. The CDR3 contains 13 residues. Looked up from germline, CDR1 is LNHDA and CDR2 is SQIVND (reference sequence). This clonotype originated in a human donor in a cohort sampled during active COVID-19. The sequenced sample was peripheral blood. This rearrangement joins TRBV19 to TRBJ1-5; TRBD1 aligns across 9 bases. CDR3: CASSSRTGVAQHF. For the CDR3, the DNA is TGTGCCAGTAGTTCCCGGACAGGGGTAGCCCAGCATTTT.